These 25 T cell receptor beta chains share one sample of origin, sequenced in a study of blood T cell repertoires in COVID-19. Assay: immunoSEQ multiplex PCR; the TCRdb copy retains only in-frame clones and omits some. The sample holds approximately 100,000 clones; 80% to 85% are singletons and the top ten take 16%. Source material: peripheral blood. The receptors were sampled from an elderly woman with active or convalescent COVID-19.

The CDR3 coding sequence is TGTGCCAGCAGCGTAGGTAAGGGGGCCACTGAAGCTTTCTTT. Translating it yields CASSVGKGATEAFF. This chain connects TRBV9 to TRBJ1-1; 7 positions match TRBD1. V was clipped by 0 bases and J by 4 bases; unmatched bases: 3. Germline-derived CDR1 and CDR2 are SGDLS and YYNGEE. This CDR3 comprises 14 residues.

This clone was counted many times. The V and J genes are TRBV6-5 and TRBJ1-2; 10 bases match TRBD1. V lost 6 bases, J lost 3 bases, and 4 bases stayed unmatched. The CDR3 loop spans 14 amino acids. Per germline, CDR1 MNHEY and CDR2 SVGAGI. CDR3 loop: CASRTGQGDYGYTF. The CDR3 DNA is TGTGCCAGCAGAACAGGACAGGGGGACTATGGCTACACCTTC.

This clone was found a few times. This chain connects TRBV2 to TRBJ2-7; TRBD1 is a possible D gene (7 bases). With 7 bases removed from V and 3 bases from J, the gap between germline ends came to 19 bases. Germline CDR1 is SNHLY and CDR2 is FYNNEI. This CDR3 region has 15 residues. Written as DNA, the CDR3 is TGTGCCAGCATCCCAGGGGGAGGAGAATTCTACGAGCAGTACTTC. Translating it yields CASIPGGGEFYEQYF. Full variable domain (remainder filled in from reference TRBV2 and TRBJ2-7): EPEVTQTPSHQVTQMGQEVILRCVPISNHLYFYWYRQILGQKVEFLVSFYNNEISEKSEIFDDQFSVERPDGSNFTLKIRSTKLEDSAMYFCASIPGGGEFYEQYFGPGTRLTVT.

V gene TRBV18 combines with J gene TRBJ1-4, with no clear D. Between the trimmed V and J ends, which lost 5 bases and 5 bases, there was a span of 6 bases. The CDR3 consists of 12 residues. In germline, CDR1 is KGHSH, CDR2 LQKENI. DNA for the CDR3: TGTGCCAGCTCATACAGCAATGAAAAACTGTTTTTT. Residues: CASSYSNEKLFF.

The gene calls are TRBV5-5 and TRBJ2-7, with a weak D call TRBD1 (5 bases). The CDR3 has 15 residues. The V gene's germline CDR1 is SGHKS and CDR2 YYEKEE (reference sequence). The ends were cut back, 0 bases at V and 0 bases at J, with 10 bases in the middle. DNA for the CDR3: TGTGCCAGCAGCTTGGGGGGCGATACCTCCTACGAGCAGTACTTC. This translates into CASSLGGDTSYEQYF.

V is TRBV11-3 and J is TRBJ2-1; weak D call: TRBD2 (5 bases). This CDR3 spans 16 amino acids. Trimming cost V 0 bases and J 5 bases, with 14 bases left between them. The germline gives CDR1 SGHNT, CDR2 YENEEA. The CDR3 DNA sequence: TGTGCCAGCAGCTTAGATACCTTCGGGGAAAACAATGAGCAGTTCTTC. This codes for CASSLDTFGENNEQFF.

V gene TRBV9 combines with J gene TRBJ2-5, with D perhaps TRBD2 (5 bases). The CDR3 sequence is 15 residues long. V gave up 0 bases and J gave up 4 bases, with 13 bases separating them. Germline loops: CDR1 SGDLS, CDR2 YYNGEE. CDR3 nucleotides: TGTGCCAGCAGCGTAGCGCCAGGCGAGGGAGAGACCCAGTACTTC. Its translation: CASSVAPGEGETQYF.

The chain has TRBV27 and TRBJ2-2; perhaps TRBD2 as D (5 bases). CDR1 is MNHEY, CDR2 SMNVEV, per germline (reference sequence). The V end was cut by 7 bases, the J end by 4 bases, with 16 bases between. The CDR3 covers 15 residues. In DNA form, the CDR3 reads TGTGCCAGCAAATCCCGGGATCTTGGCACCGGGGAGCTGTTTTTT. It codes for CASKSRDLGTGELFF.

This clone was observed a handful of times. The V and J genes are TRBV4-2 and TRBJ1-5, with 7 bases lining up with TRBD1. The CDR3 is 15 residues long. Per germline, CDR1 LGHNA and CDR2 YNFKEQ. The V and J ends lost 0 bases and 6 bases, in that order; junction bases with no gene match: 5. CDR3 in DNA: TGTGCCAGCAGCCAAGACGAAGGGGGCGGTCAGCCCCAGCATTTT. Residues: CASSQDEGGGQPQHF.

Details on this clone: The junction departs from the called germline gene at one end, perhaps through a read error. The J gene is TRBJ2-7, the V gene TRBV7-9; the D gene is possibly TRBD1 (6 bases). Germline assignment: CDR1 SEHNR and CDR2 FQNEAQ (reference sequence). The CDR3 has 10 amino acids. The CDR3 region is CASSYDRWEF. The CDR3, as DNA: TGTGCCAGCAGCTATGACAGGTGGGAGTTC.

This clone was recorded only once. The CDR3 nucleotides read TGTGCCAGCAGTTACTCGGCGGGAGGGAGTGAGACCCAGTACTTC. This translates into CASSYSAGGSETQYF. The rearrangement joins TRBV6-2 or TRBV6-3 to TRBJ2-5, with 9 positions matching TRBD2. Germline V CDR1 and CDR2: MNHEY, SVGEGT. V shed 0 bases, J shed 5 bases, and the junction held 4 bases outside the gene matches. The CDR3 loop spans 15 amino acids.

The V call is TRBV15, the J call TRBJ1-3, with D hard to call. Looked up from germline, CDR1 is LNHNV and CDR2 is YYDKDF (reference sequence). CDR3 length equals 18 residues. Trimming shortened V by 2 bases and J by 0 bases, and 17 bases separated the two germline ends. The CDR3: CATSRPRGIGPSGNTIYF. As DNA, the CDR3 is TGTGCCACCAGCAGACCGAGAGGTATTGGTCCCTCTGGAAACACCATATATTTT.

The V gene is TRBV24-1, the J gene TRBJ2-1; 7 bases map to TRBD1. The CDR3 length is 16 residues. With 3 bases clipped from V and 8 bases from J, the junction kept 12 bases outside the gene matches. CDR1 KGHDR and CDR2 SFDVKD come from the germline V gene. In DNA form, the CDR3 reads TGTGCCACCAGTGATACCAGGACAGGTGACCACGATGAGCAGTTCTTC. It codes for CATSDTRTGDHDEQFF.

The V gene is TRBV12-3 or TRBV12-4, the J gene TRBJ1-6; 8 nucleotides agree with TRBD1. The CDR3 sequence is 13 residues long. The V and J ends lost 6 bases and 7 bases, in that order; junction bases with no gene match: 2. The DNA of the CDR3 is TGTGCCAGCAGAACAGGGGGGAATTCACCCCTCCACTTT. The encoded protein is CASRTGGNSPLHF.

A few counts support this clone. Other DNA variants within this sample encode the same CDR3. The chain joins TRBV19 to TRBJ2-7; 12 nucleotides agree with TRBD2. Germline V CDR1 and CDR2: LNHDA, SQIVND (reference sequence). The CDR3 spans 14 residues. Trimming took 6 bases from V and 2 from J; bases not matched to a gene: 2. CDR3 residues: CASSRTSGAYEQYF. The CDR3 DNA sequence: TGTGCCAGTAGCCGGACTAGCGGGGCCTACGAGCAGTACTTC.

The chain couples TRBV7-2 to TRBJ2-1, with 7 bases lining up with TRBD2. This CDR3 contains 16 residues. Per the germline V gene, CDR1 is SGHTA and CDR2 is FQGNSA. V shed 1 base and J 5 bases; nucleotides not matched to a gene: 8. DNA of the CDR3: TGTGCCAGCAGCTTAGGGGGAGGGCGGGGAAACAATGAGCAGTTCTTC. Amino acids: CASSLGGGRGNNEQFF.

CDR3 loop: CASSYSSRTSGGAISEDTQYF. CDR3 nucleotide sequence: TGTGCCAGCAGTTACTCGTCGAGGACTAGCGGGGGGGCAATCTCAGAAGATACGCAGTATTTT. The chain carries TRBV6-2 or TRBV6-3 and TRBJ2-3; 15 bases are shared with TRBD2. The J segment lost 5 bases and the V segment lost 0 bases, leaving 15 bases of the junction unmatched. CDR1 MNHEY and CDR2 SVGEGT come from the germline V gene. This CDR3 spans 21 amino acids.

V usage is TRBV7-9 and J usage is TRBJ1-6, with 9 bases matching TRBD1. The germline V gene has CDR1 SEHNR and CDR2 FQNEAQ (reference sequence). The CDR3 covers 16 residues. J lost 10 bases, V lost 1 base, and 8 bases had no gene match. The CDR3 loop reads CASSLESGQGLSPLHF. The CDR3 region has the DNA TGTGCCAGCAGCTTAGAATCGGGACAGGGCTTGTCACCCCTCCACTTT.

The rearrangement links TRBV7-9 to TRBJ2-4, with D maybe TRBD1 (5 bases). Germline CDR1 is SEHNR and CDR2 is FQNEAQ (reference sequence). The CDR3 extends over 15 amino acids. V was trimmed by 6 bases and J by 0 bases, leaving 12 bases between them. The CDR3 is CASSFTGQAKNIQYF. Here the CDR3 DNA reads TGTGCCAGCAGTTTCACCGGACAAGCCAAAAACATTCAGTACTTC.

The CDR3 is CASSQVELAGGGQETQYF. CDR3 nucleotide sequence: TGTGCCAGCAGCCAAGTGGAACTAGCGGGAGGAGGACAAGAGACCCAGTACTTC. The chain joins TRBV3-1 (or the pseudogene TRBV3-2) to TRBJ2-5, with TRBD2 matching 12 bases. This CDR3 region has 18 residues. V gave up 1 base and J gave up 2 bases; unmatched junction bases: 8. In germline, CDR1 is LGHDT, CDR2 YNNKEL (reference sequence).

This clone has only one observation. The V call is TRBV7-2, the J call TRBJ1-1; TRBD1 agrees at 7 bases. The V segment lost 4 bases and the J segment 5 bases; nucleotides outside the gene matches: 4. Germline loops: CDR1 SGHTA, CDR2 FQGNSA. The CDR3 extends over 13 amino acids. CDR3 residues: CASSSTGATEAFF. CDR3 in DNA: TGTGCCAGCAGCTCTACAGGGGCGACTGAAGCTTTCTTT.

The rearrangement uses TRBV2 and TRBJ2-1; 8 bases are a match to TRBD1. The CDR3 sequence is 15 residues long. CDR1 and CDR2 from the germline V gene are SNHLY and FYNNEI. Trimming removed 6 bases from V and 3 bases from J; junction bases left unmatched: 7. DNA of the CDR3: TGTGCCAGCAGCCCCCGGGACAGGAGCTACAATGAGCAGTTCTTC. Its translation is CASSPRDRSYNEQFF.

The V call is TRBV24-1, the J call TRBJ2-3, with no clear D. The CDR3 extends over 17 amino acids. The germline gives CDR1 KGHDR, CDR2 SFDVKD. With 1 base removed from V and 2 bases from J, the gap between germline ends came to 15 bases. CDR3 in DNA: TGTGCCACCAGTGATTTAACGGTTGGTTCTAACACAGATACGCAGTATTTT. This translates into CATSDLTVGSNTDTQYF.

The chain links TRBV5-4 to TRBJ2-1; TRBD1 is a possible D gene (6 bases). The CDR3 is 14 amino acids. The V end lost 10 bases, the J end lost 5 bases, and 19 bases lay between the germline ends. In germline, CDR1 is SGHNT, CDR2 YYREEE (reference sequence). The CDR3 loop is CASREGGLDNEQFF. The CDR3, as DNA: TGTGCCTCCAGGGAAGGGGGTCTCGACAATGAGCAGTTCTTC.

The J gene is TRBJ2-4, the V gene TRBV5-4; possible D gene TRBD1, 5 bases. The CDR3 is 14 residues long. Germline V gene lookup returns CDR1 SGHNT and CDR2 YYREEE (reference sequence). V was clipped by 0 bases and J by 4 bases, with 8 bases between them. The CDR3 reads CASSLGQPKNIQYF. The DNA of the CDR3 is TGTGCCAGCAGCTTGGGACAGCCAAAAAACATTCAGTACTTC.